The clone carrying this TCR beta chain was observed many times. Its antigen is as yet unknown. J was trimmed by 2 bases and V by 0 bases; bases with no gene match: 5. Germline values: CDR1 SGHAT, CDR2 FQNNGV. This CDR3 is built from 17 residues. The sample is drawn from a study of T cells in Graves' hyperthyroidism and ophthalmopathy. General study results and limits: Progression to ophthalmopathy was predicted a median of 6.5 months early.

Template material for amplifying TCR beta CDR3 regions consisted of RNA transcripts. Primed by the HTBI set, a first-round RT-PCR was run on the TCR CDR3. In TCRdb, the multiplex PCR reads were re-called with MiXCR into one record per CDR3 protein. The profile shows about 350,000 distinct CDR3 sequences, 15% to 20% of them singletons. This chain connects TRBV11-2 to TRBJ2-4, with 9 bases identical to TRBD2. This TCR derives from a woman aged 40 to 49 with Graves' ophthalmopathy. Sequencing used blood. The CDR3 DNA is TGTGCCAGCAGCTTAGATCTGACTAGCGGAACCAAAAACATTCAGTACTTC. Translation: CASSLDLTSGTKNIQYF.